This T cell receptor (beta chain) comes out of a study of response to subunit inactivated influenza vaccine. Study observations and caveats: Each seasonal flu vaccination may recruit only limited new T cells, authors suggested.

TCRdb redid the calling of the RT-PCR reads with MiXCR, one entry per CDR3 protein. The repertoire holds roughly 760,000 distinct CDR3 sequences, with around 20% as singletons. On this clonotype: Its target is unknown.

CDR1 KGHSH and CDR2 LQKENI come from the germline V gene. Trimming cost V 2 bases and J 6 bases; bases outside gene matches: 6. The CDR3 spans 17 residues. This clonotype originated in a man aged 50-59 years who received an inactivated influenza vaccine. The gene calls are TRBV18 and TRBJ2-1; 14 bases agree with TRBD2. The material was PBMCs from blood, obtained roughly 5 days after vaccination. In DNA, the CDR3 is TGTGCCAGCTCACCAAAGACTAGCGGGGGGGATGGCAATGAGCAGTTCTTC. Protein sequence: CASSPKTSGGDGNEQFF.